One and the same sample provided the 23 T cell receptor beta chains below, sequenced in a study of cytomegalovirus exposure and HLA in healthy donors. Primers: 60 Vbeta forward and 13 Jbeta reverse. This table comes from immunoSEQ multiplex PCR, and its TCRdb copy is limited to in-frame clones, with some not included. This sample's table reports 70,000 or so clones. The specimen was PBMCs. These receptors came from a boy younger than 18 in good health and CMV-seronegative.

This sequence joins TRBV11-2 and TRBJ1-1; 8 bases line up with TRBD1. The J segment lost 0 bases and the V segment lost 5 bases, leaving 14 bases of the junction unmatched. CDR3 length: 18 amino acids. The germline V gene has CDR1 SGHAT and CDR2 FQNNGV. The CDR3 reads CASSQGVDRALMNTEAFF. CDR3 DNA: TGTGCCAGCAGCCAGGGGGTGGACAGGGCTCTGATGAACACTGAAGCTTTCTTT.

The chain has TRBV7-9 and TRBJ2-7; a weak D match, TRBD1 (6 bases). Between the trimmed V and J ends, which lost 8 bases and 2 bases, there was a span of 13 bases. The CDR3 contains 13 residues. From germline, CDR1 is SEHNR and CDR2 FQNEAQ (reference sequence). CDR3 DNA sequence: TGTGCCAGCCAAGGACAGATCGCCTACGAGCAGTACTTC. Protein product: CASQGQIAYEQYF.

The chain carries TRBV12-5 and TRBJ1-3; no definite D call. CDR1 and CDR2 (germline): LGHNT, FRNRAP. Trimming removed 2 bases at V and 2 bases at J, with 7 bases between. The CDR3 is made up of 14 amino acids. CDR3 DNA: TGTGCTAGTGGTTTGCCCTCCCCTGGAAACACCATATATTTT. The encoded protein is CASGLPSPGNTIYF.

This rearrangement joins TRBV2 to TRBJ2-7; D is perhaps TRBD2 (5 bases). V was pared by 8 bases and J by 3 bases, with 14 bases between. CDR1 SNHLY and CDR2 FYNNEI come from the germline V gene. The CDR3 totals 13 residues. In DNA form, the CDR3 reads TGTGCCAGCTCCGTGAGGGAAGGCTACGAGCAGTACTTC. This sequence encodes CASSVREGYEQYF.

The V gene is TRBV9, the J gene TRBJ2-1; 10 bases fit TRBD1. Germline trimming cut 0 bases from V and 5 bases from J; bases unmatched to any gene: 2. The CDR3 runs 15 residues. Germline CDR1 SGDLS, CDR2 YYNGEE. The CDR3 spells CASSVVGTGDNEQFF. CDR3 nucleotide sequence: TGTGCCAGCAGCGTAGTGGGGACAGGGGACAATGAGCAGTTCTTC.

The rearrangement uses TRBV30 and TRBJ2-7, with 7 bases lining up with TRBD1. Germline V gene data show CDR1 as GTSNPN and CDR2 as SVGIG (reference sequence). V shed 0 bases, J shed 6 bases, and the junction held 2 bases outside the gene matches. The CDR3 is 12 residues long. CDR3 protein: CAWSVWDSEQYF. DNA for the CDR3: TGTGCCTGGAGTGTCTGGGACAGCGAGCAGTACTTC.

This rearrangement joins TRBV29-1 to TRBJ2-5; weak D call: TRBD2 (6 bases). CDR1 is SQVTM and CDR2 is ANQGSEA in the germline V gene. Trimming shortened V by 0 bases and J by 5 bases, and 19 bases separated the two germline ends. This CDR3 region has 16 residues. The CDR3 region has the DNA TGCAGCGTTGAAGATATGGCGGAGGGTGCCAGGGAGACCCAGTACTTC. It codes for CSVEDMAEGARETQYF.

The V and J genes are TRBV18 and TRBJ2-5, with D maybe TRBD2 (5 bases). Germline V gene data show CDR1 as KGHSH and CDR2 as LQKENI. This CDR3 has 14 amino acids. The ends were cut back, 5 bases at V and 2 bases at J, with 12 bases in the middle. In nucleotides, the CDR3 is TGTGCCAGCTCAAAGGCCGGGATACAAGAGACCCAGTACTTC. This encodes CASSKAGIQETQYF.

The chain carries TRBV4-2 and TRBJ2-4; 8 bases line up with TRBD1. Trimming cost V 3 bases and J 1 base; bases outside gene matches: 2. Germline V gene data show CDR1 as LGHNA and CDR2 as YNFKEQ. The CDR3 consists of 15 residues. Here the CDR3 reads CASSQDRVAKNIQYF. CDR3 DNA: TGTGCCAGCAGCCAGGACAGGGTGGCCAAAAACATTCAGTACTTC.

This sequence joins TRBV29-1 and TRBJ1-2; 11 bases align to TRBD1. With V trimmed by 3 bases and J by 4 bases, 10 bases remained unmatched. The CDR3 runs 16 residues. The germline V gene encodes CDR1 SQVTM and CDR2 ANQGSEA. The CDR3 nucleotides are TGCAGCGTTGAGGCGGACAGGGGGCAAGTGCCCTATGGCTACACCTTC. Amino acids: CSVEADRGQVPYGYTF.

V gene TRBV9 combines with J gene TRBJ2-7; 8 positions agree with TRBD1. The CDR3 covers 15 residues. CDR1 SGDLS and CDR2 YYNGEE come from the germline V gene. V shed 3 bases and J 3 bases; nucleotides not matched to a gene: 8. The CDR3 loop reads CASSARGQGGYEQYF. As DNA, the CDR3 is TGTGCCAGCAGCGCCCGAGGACAGGGCGGCTACGAGCAGTACTTC.

The V and J genes are TRBV6-1 and TRBJ1-2; TRBD1 might be the D (5 bases). This CDR3 is built from 13 residues. Per germline, CDR1 MNHNS and CDR2 SASEGT. Trimming took off 0 bases at V and 7 bases at J, with 9 bases between the two ends. The CDR3, as DNA: TGTGCCAGCAGTGAAGCGGGGGGAGCTGGCTACACCTTC. Amino acid sequence: CASSEAGGAGYTF.

The chain combines TRBV19 with TRBJ2-7, with 10 nucleotides matching TRBD1. The CDR3 length is 15 residues. Looked up from germline, CDR1 is LNHDA and CDR2 is SQIVND (reference sequence). With 5 bases clipped from V and 3 bases from J, the junction kept 7 bases outside the gene matches. The CDR3: CASSPRRDRGYEQYF. The CDR3, as DNA: TGTGCCAGTAGTCCCAGAAGGGACAGGGGCTACGAGCAGTACTTC.

The chain joins TRBV9 to TRBJ1-1; no firm D call. The CDR3 loop spans 13 amino acids. The germline gives CDR1 SGDLS, CDR2 YYNGEE. Trimming took 3 bases from V and 8 from J, leaving 14 bases between them. The CDR3 DNA sequence: TGTGCCAGCAGCGAAATTAACAGATTAGAAGCTTTCTTT. It is translated as CASSEINRLEAFF.

The chain couples TRBV7-2 to TRBJ1-3; TRBD1 is a possible D gene (5 bases). The CDR3 is 15 residues long. V lost 6 bases, J lost 1 base, and 13 bases lay in between. Germline loops: CDR1 SGHTA, CDR2 FQGNSA. The CDR3 reads CASRTTGVSGNTIYF. CDR3 in DNA: TGTGCCAGCAGGACCACGGGGGTTTCTGGAAACACCATATATTTT.

This rearrangement joins TRBV11-1 to TRBJ2-1, with 9 bases that match TRBD2. Germline CDR1 reads SGHAT; CDR2 reads FQDESV (reference sequence). The CDR3 spans 15 residues. Trimming removed 5 bases from V and 8 bases from J; junction bases left unmatched: 10. The CDR3 DNA sequence: TGTGCCAGCAGCCCCCGGAGCGGGGGGAGGCATGAGCAGTTCTTC. It codes for CASSPRSGGRHEQFF.

This sequence joins TRBV18 and TRBJ1-1; no clear D. The CDR3 has 12 residues. Germline loops: CDR1 KGHSH, CDR2 LQKENI. V was pared by 3 bases and J by 5 bases, with 7 bases between. The CDR3 nucleotides read TGTGCCAGCTCACCTACGAGTACTGAAGCTTTCTTT. This codes for CASSPTSTEAFF. Variable domain in full (rest from reference TRBV18 and TRBJ1-1): NAGVMQNPRHLVRRRGQEARLRCSPMKGHSHVYWYRQLPEEGLKFMVYLQKENIIDESGMPKERFSAEFPKEGPSILRIQQVVRGDSAAYFCASSPTSTEAFFGQGTRLTVV.

This chain's CDR3 is CASSDFAAGGAYEQYF. In DNA form, the CDR3 reads TGTGCCAGCAGTGACTTCGCGGCAGGGGGTGCCTACGAGCAGTACTTC. The V and J genes are TRBV27 and TRBJ2-7, with 7 bases aligning to TRBD1. In germline, CDR1 is MNHEY, CDR2 SMNVEV (reference sequence). The junction had 12 bases not matched to a gene; V was cut back by 5 bases and J by 2 bases. The CDR3 runs 16 residues.

Of note for this clone: No DNA is shown, since the ends of the CDR3 on it are uncertain; the CDR3 is the one TCRdb lists. V is TRBV27 and J is TRBJ1-5; TRBD1 reflects the table's D call only, with no check against the DNA. Per the germline V gene, CDR1 is MNHEY and CDR2 is SMNVEV (reference sequence). The CDR3 is 15 residues long, ends included. The CDR3 sequence is CASSSSTGGNQPQHF.

Turning to this clone: An end of the junction differs from the germline gene, which may be a read error. The gene calls are TRBV29-1 and TRBJ1-1; D perhaps matches TRBD1 (6 bases). Germline V lookup: CDR1 SQVTM, CDR2 ANQGSEA. The CDR3 length is 14 residues. CDR3 sequence: CSATVGSGDTEDFF. CDR3 DNA: TGCAGCGCCACCGTGGGGAGCGGGGACACTGAAGATTTCTTT.

V usage is TRBV5-1 and J usage is TRBJ1-4; TRBD1 might be the D (5 bases). This CDR3 comprises 14 residues. In germline, CDR1 is SGHRS, CDR2 YFSETQ. Trimming left V 1 base short and J 8 bases short, with 12 bases between. CDR3 in amino acids: CASSLFPGHEKLFF. Written as DNA, the CDR3 is TGCGCCAGCAGCTTGTTTCCAGGGCACGAAAAACTGTTTTTT.

The V and J genes are TRBV4-1 and TRBJ1-2; TRBD1 matches at 10 bases. V lost 4 bases and J lost 0; bases outside the gene matches: 17. Germline CDR1 and CDR2: MGHRA and YSYEKL. This CDR3 spans 20 amino acids. The CDR3: CASSRILAGTGDLSNYGYTF. The CDR3 DNA follows: TGCGCCAGCAGCCGGATACTCGCCGGGACAGGGGACCTTTCTAACTATGGCTACACCTTC.

This chain connects TRBV6-1 to TRBJ2-5; D is uncertain. Looked up from germline, CDR1 is MNHNS and CDR2 is SASEGT. The CDR3 consists of 16 residues. The ends were cut back, 0 bases at V and 5 bases at J, with 16 bases in the middle. DNA of the CDR3: TGTGCCAGCAGTGAAGCCGCCGTGTCCGACACGGAGACCCAGTACTTC. Its protein product is CASSEAAVSDTETQYF.